These 2 T cell receptor beta chains came from one sample sequenced in a study of response to subunit inactivated influenza vaccine. MiXCR was run by TCRdb on the RT-PCR reads, yielding one entry per CDR3 protein. The profile shows approximately 520,000 distinct CDR3 sequences, approximately 16% of them singletons. The sample here was CD4+ T cells sorted from PBMCs, taken less than 30 months after vaccination. These TCRs come from a man aged 45-69 years who received an inactivated influenza vaccine.

The chain links TRBV7-9 to TRBJ1-1; D gene ambiguous. Germline lookup yields CDR1 SEHNR and CDR2 FQNEAQ (reference sequence). Trimming pared 5 bases from V and 1 base from J, leaving 14 bases between. The CDR3 totals 15 residues. CDR3 loop: CASSPIGSGNTEAFF. The CDR3 nucleotides are TGTGCCAGCAGCCCCATCGGGTCGGGGAACACTGAAGCTTTCTTT.

The genes are TRBV20-1 and TRBJ1-2; a possible D gene is TRBD1 (6 bases). V lost 0 bases and J lost 4, with 9 bases in between. CDR3 length equals 13 residues. CDR1 is DFQATT and CDR2 is SNEGSKA in the germline V gene (reference sequence). The chain's CDR3 is CSARDFRGYGYTF. CDR3 nucleotides: TGCAGTGCTAGAGATTTCAGGGGCTATGGCTACACCTTC.